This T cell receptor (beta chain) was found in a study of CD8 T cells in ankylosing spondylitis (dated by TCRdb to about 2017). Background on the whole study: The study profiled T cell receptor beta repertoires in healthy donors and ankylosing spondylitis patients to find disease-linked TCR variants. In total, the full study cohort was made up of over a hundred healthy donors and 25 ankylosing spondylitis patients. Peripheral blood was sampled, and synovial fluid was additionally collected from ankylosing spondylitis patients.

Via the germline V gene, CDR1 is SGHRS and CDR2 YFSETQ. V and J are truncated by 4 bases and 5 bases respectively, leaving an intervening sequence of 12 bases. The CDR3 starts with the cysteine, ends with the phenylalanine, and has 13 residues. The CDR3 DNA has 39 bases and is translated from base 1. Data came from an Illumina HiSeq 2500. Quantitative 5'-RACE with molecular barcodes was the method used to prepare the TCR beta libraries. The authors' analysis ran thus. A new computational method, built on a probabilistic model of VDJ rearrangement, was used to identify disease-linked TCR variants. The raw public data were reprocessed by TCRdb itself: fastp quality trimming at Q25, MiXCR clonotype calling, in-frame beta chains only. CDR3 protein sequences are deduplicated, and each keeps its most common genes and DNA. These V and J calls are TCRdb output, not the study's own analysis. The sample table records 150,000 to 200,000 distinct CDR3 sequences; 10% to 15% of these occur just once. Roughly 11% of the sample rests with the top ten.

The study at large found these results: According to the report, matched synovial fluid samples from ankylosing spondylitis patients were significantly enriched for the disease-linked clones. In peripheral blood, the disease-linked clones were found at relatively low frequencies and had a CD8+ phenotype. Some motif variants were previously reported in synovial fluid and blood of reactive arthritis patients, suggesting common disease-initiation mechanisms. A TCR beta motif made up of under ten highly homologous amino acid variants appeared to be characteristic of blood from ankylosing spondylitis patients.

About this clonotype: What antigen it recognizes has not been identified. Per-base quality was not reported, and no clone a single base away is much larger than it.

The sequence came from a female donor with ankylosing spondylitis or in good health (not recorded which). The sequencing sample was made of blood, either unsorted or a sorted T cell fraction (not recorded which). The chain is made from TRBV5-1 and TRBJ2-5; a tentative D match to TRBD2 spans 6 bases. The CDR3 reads CASSPSAGETQYF. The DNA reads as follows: TGCGCCAGCAGCCCTTCGGCGGGGGAGACCCAGTACTTC.